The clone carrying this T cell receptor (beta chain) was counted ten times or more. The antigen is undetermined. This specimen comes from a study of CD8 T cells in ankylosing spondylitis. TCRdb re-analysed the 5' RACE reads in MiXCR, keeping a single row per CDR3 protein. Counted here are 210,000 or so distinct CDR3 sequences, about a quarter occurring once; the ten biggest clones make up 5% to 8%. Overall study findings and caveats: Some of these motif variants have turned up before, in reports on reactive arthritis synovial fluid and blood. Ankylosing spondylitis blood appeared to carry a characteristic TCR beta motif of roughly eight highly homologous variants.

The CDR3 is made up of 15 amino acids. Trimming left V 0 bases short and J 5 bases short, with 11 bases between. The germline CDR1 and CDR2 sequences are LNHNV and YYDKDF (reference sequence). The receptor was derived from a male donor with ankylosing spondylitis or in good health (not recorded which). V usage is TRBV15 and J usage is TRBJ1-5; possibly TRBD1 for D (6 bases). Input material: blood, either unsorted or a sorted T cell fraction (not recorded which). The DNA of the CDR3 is TGTGCCACCAGCAGAGATGGCAGGGGCCATCAGCCCCAGCATTTT. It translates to CATSRDGRGHQPQHF.